The clone carrying this T cell receptor beta chain was counted between two and nine times. No antigen is known for it. This sample was taken from a study of beta chain features in type 1 diabetes. The CDR3 is 15 amino acids. The ends were cut back, 0 bases at V and 5 bases at J, with 13 bases in the middle. Germline V gene sequence: CDR1 MNHEY, CDR2 SVGAGI. Study findings and constraints: In every one of the four CD4+ subsets, TCRB CDR3s were moderately but significantly shorter in Type 1 diabetes patients. TCRB repertoires of naive, central memory and Treg cells appeared more similar among patients than among healthy donors. VDJ junctions in type 1 diabetes patients carried more deletions and fewer insertions.

Every bit of the isolated RNA underwent reverse transcription, so sequencing read expressed TCRB transcripts. Naive, central memory and regulatory T cell samples averaged around 3.9 million reads. TCRdb's copy holds only in-frame clones and misses some; the assay was immunoSEQ multiplex PCR. Here the sample spans some 700,000 clones, about an eighth being singletons. The chain couples TRBV6-5 to TRBJ1-1; possible D gene TRBD1, 6 bases. This clonotype was sampled from a man aged 18 to 35 with type 1 diabetes. Sequences were obtained from naive CD4+ T cells from blood. CDR3 residues: CASSYSMGRGTEAFF. CDR3 nucleotide sequence: TGTGCCAGCAGTTACTCGATGGGGAGGGGGACTGAAGCTTTCTTT.